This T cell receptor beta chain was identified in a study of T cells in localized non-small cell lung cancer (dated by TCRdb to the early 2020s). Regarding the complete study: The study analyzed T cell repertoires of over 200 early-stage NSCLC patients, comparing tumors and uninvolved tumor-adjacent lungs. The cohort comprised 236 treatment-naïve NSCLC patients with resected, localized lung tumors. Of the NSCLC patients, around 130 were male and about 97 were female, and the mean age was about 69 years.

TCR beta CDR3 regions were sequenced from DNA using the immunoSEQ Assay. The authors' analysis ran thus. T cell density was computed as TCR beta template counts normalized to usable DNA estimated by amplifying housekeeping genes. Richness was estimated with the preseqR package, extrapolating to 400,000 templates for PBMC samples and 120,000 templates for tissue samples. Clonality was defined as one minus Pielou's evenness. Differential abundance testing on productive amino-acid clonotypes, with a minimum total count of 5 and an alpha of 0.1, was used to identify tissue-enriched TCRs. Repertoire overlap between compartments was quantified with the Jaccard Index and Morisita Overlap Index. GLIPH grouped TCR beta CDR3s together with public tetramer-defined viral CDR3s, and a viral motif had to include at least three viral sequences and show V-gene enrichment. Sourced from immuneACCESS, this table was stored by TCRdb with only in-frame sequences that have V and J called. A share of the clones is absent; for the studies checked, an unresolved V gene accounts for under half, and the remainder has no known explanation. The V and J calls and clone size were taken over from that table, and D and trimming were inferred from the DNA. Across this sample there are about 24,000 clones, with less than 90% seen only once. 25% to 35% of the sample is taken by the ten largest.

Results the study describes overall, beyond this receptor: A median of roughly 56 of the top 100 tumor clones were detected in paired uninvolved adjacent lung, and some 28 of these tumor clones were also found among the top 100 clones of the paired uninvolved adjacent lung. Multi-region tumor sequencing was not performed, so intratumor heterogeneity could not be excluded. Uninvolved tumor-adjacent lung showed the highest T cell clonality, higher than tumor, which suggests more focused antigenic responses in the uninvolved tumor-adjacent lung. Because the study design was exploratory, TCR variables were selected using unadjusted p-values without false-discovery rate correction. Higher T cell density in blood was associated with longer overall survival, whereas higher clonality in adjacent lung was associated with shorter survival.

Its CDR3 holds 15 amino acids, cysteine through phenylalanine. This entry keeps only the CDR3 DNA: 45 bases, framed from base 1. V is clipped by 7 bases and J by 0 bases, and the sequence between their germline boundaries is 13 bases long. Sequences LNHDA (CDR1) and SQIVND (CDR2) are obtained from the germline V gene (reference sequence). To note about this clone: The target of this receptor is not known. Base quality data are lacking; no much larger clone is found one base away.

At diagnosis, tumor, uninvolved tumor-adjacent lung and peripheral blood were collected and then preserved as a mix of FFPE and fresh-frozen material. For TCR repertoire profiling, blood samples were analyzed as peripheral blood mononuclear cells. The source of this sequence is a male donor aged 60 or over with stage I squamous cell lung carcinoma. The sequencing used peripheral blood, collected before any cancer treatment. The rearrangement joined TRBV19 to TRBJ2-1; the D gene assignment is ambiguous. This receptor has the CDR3 CASTPAPFSYNEQFF. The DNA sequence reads TGTGCCAGTACCCCCGCCCCTTTCTCCTACAATGAGCAGTTCTTC.